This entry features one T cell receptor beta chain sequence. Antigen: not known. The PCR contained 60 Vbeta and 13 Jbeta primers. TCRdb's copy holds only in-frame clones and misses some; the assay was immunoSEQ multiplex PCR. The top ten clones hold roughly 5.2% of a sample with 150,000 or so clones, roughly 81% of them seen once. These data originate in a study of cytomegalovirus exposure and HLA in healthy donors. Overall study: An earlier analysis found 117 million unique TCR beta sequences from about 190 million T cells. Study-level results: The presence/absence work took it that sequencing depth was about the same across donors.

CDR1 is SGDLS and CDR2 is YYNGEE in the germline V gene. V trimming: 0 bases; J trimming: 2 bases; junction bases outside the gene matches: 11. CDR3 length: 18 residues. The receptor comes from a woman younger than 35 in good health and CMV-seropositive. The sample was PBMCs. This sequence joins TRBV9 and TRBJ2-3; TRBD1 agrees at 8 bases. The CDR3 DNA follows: TGTGCCAGCAGCGTAGCTCTTCCCGCAGGGGGCCTCACAGATACGCAGTATTTT. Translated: CASSVALPAGGLTDTQYF.